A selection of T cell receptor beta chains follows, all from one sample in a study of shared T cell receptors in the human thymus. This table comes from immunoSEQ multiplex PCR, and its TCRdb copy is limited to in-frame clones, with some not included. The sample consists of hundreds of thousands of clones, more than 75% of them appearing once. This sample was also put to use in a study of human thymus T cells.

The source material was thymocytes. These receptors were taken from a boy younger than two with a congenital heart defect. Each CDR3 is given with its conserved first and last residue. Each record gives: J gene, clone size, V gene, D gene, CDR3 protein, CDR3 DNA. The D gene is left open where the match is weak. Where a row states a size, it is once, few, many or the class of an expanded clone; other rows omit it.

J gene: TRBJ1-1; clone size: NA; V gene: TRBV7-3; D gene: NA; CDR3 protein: CASSRETNTEAFF; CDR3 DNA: TGTGCCAGCAGCAGAGAAACGAACACTGAAGCTTTCTTT
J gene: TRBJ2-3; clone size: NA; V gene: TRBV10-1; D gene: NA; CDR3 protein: CASSEVGTPFTDTQYF; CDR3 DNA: TGCGCCAGCAGTGAAGTTGGGACACCATTCACAGATACGCAGTATTTT
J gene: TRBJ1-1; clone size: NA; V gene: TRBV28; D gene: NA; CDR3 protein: CASSFPGGEAFF; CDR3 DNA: TGTGCCAGCAGTTTCCCCGGGGGTGAAGCTTTCTTT
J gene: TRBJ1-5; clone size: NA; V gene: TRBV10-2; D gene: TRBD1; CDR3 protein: CASSEPQRTGGIQPQHF; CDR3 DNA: TGCGCCAGCAGTGAACCACAACGGACAGGGGGTATTCAGCCCCAGCATTTT
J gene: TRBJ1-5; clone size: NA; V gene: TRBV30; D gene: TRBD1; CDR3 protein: CAWSHPGTVNQPQHF; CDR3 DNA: TGTGCCTGGAGTCACCCCGGGACAGTGAATCAGCCCCAGCATTTT
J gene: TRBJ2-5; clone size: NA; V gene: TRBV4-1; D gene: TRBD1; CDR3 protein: CASSLRRDSQETQYF; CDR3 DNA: TGCGCCAGCAGCCTACGCCGGGACAGCCAAGAGACCCAGTACTTC
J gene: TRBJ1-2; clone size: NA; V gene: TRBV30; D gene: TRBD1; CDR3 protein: CAWSRRDRGLGYTF; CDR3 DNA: TGTGCCTGGAGCCGAAGAGACAGGGGGCTAGGCTACACCTTC
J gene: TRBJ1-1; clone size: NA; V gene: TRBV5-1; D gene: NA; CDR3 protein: CASSSARPGAVEAFF; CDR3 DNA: TGCGCCAGCAGCTCAGCCAGACCAGGGGCCGTTGAAGCTTTCTTT
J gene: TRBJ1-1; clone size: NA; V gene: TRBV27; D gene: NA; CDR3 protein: CASSSPNTEAFF; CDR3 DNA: TGTGCCAGCAGTTCCCCTAACACTGAAGCTTTCTTT
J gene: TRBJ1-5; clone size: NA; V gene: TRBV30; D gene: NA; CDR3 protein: CAWSVGSQPQHF; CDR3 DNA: TGTGCCTGGAGTGTGGGGAGCCAGCCCCAGCATTTT
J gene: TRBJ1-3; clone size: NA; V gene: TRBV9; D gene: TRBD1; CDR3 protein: CASSVATGMNTIYF; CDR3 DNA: TGTGCCAGCAGCGTAGCGACAGGGATGAACACCATATATTTT
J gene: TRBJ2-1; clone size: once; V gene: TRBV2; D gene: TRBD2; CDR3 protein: CASSYTQREEQFF; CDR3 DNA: TGTGCCAGCAGCTATACCCAGCGGGAGGAGCAGTTCTTC
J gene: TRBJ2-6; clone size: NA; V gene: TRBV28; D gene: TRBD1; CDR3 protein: CASSFTGGASGANVLTF; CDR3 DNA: TGTGCCAGCAGTTTTACAGGGGGCGCGTCTGGGGCCAACGTCCTGACTTTC
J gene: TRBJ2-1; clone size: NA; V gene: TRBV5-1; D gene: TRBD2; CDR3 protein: CASSYTSGRGIEQFF; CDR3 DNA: TGCGCCAGCAGCTATACTAGCGGGAGGGGGATTGAGCAGTTCTTC
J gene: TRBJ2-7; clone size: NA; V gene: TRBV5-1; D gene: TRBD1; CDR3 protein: CASSAPGTGKASYEQYF; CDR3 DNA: TGCGCCAGCAGCGCACCCGGGACAGGAAAGGCCTCCTACGAGCAGTACTTC
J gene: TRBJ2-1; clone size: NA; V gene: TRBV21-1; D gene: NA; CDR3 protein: CASSKGSLIDRDYNEQFF; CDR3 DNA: TGTGCCAGCAGCAAAGGGTCCCTCATCGACAGGGACTACAATGAGCAGTTCTTC
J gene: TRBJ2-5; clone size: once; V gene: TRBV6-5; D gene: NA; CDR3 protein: CASSYPGTEIGETQYF; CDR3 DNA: TGTGCCAGCAGTTACCCCGGGACTGAAATTGGAGAGACCCAGTACTTC
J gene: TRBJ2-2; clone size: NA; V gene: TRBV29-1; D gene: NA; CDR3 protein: CSVRGNTGELFF; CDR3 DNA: TGCAGCGTAAGGGGTAACACCGGGGAGCTGTTTTTT
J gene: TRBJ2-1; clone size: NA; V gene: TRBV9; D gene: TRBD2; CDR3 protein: CASSADTLAGAPPSSYNEQFF; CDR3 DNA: TGTGCCAGCAGCGCAGACACTTTAGCGGGAGCCCCCCCGAGCTCCTACAATGAGCAGTTCTTC
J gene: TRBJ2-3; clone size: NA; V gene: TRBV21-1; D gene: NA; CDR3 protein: CASSNAPSGSQGDTQYF; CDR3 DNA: TGTGCCAGCAGCAACGCCCCTAGCGGGAGCCAGGGAGATACGCAGTATTTT
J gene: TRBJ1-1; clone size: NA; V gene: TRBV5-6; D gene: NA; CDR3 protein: CASSPGGPRGTEAFF; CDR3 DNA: TGTGCCAGCAGCCCGGGGGGACCGCGGGGCACTGAAGCTTTCTTT
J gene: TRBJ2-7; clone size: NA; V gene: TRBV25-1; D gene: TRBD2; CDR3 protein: CATAPLVAGVSYEQYF; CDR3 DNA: TGTGCCACCGCTCCACTGGTAGCGGGAGTCTCCTACGAGCAGTACTTC
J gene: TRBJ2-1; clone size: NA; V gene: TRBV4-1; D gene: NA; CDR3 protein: CASSRGGRENEQFF; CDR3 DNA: TGCGCCAGCAGCCGCGGCGGCAGGGAAAATGAGCAGTTCTTC